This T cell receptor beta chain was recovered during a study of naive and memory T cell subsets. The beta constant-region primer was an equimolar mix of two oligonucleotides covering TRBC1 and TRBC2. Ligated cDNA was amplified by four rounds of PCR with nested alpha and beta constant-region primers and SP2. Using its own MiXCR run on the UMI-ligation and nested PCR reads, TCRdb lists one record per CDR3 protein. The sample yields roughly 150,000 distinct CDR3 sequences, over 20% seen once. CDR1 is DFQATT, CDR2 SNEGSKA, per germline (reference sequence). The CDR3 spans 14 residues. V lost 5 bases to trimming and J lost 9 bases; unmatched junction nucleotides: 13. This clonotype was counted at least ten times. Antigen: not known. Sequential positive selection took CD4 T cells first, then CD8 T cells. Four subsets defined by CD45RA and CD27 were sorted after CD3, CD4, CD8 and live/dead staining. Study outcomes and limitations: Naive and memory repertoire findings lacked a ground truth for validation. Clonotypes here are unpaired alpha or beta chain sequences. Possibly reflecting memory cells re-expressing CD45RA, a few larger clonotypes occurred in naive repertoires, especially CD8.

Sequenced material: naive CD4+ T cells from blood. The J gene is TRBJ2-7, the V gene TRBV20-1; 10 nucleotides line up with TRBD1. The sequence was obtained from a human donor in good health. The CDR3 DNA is TGCAGTGCTGCCACCGGGACAGGGGTAAAGCGGCAGTACTTC. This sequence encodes CSAATGTGVKRQYF.